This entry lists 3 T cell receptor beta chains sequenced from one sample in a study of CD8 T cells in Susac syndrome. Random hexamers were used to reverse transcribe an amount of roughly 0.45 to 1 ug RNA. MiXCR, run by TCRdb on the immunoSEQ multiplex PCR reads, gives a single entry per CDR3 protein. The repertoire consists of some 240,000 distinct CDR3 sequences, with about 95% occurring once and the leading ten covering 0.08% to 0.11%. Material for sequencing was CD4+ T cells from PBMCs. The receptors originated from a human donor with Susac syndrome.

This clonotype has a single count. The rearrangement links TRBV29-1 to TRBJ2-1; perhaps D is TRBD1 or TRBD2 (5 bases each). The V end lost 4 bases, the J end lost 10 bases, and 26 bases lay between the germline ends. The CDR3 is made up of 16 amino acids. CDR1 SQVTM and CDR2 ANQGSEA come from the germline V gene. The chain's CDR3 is CSVVGVMVSVRREQFF. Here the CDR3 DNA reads TGCAGCGTTGTGGGGGTGATGGTGTCGGTACGGCGGGAGCAGTTCTTC.

The CDR3 sequence: CASSLSNRGRYEQYF. The CDR3 DNA is TGTGCCAGCAGCTTATCAAACAGGGGGCGCTACGAGCAGTACTTC. This chain joins TRBV7-6 and TRBJ2-7, with 9 bases aligning to TRBD1. This CDR3 is built from 15 residues. V was clipped by 2 bases and J by 3 bases; unmatched bases: 5. Germline CDR1 is SGHVS and CDR2 is FNYEAQ.

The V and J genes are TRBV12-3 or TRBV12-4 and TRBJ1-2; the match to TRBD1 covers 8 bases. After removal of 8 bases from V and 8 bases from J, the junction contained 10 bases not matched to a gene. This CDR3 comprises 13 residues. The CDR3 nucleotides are TGTGCCAGCCGTGTCCAGGGGGCTCGAGGCTACACCTTC. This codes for CASRVQGARGYTF.